This TCR beta chain was captured in a study of CD8+ T cells in alopecia areata. The wider study: Dosing spanned 6 to 18 months on tofacitinib, then 6 months off drug. Study results and limitations: Scalp sequencing also captures normal skin's resident alphabeta T cells. Affected scalp, especially in alopecia totalis/universalis, had a higher clonality than normal scalp did.

Details on this clone: The antigen is unknown.

Using a FACSAria, the CD4+ and CD8+ T cells were sorted from the PBMCs. CDR3 size: 13 residues. V was trimmed by 1 base and J by 1 base, leaving 4 bases between them. Germline V gene data show CDR1 as SGHTA and CDR2 as FQGNSA. In each case, RNA was isolated and then reverse transcribed into cDNA as the sequencing template. Produced via immunoSEQ multiplex PCR; TCRdb's table is partial and in-frame only. This repertoire shows about 190,000 clones, about 63% found once; its top ten account for over 12%. The chain couples TRBV7-2 to TRBJ1-2; D call uncertain. The sequence derives from a human donor with alopecia areata. The sample was CD4+ T cells sorted from blood, taken at week 0. CDR3: CASSLGRNYGYTF. The CDR3 DNA sequence: TGTGCCAGCAGCTTAGGACGTAACTATGGCTACACCTTC. Supplemented by reference TRBV7-2 and TRBJ1-2, the full variable domain reads GAGVSQSPSNKVTEKGKDVELRCDPISGHTALYWYRQSLGQGLEFLIYFQGNSAPDKSGLPSDRFSAERTGGSVSTLTIQRTQQEDSAVYLCASSLGRNYGYTFGSGTRLTVV.